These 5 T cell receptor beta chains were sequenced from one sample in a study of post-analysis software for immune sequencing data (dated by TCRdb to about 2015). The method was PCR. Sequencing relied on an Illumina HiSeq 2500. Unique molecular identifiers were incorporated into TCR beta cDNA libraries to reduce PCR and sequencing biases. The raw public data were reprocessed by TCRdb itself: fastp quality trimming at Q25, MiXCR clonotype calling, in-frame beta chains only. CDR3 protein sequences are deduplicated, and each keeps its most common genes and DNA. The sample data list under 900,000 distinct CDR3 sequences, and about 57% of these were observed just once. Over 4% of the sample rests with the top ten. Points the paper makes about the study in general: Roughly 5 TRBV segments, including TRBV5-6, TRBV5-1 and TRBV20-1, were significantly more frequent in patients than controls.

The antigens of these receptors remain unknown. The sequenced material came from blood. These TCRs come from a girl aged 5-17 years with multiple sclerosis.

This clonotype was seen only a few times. CDR3 sequence (DNA): TGTGCCAGCAGCCAAGCACTAGCAGAGCAGTACTTC. It translates to CASSQALAEQYF. V gene TRBV3-1 combines with J gene TRBJ2-4; a possible D gene is TRBD2 (6 bases). The CDR3 sequence is 12 residues long. Germline CDR1 reads LGHDT; CDR2 reads YNNKEL (reference sequence). The V gene lost 1 base and the J gene lost 13 bases, with 11 bases spanning the gap.

The CDR3 reads CASSYRGQPHRAFF. CDR3 in DNA: TGTGCCAGCAGTTACCGCGGACAGCCCCACAGGGCTTTCTTT. This chain uses TRBV6-5 with TRBJ1-1; D is possibly TRBD1 (6 bases). The CDR3 consists of 14 residues. With 2 bases removed from V and 11 bases from J, the gap between germline ends came to 18 bases. The germline V gene encodes CDR1 MNHEY and CDR2 SVGAGI.

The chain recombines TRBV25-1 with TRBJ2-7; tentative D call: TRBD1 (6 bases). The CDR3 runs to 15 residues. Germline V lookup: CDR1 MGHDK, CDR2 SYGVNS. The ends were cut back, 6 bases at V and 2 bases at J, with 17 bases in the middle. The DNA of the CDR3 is TGTGCCAGCAGAGCACAGGGTAAAGGAACCTACGAGCAGTACTTC. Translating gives CASRAQGKGTYEQYF.

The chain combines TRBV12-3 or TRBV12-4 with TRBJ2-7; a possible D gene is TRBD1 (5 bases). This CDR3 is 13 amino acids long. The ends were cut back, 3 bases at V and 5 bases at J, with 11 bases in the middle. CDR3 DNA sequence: TGTGCCAGCAGTTTTGGGGCCGTCAACGAGCAGTACTTC. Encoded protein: CASSFGAVNEQYF.

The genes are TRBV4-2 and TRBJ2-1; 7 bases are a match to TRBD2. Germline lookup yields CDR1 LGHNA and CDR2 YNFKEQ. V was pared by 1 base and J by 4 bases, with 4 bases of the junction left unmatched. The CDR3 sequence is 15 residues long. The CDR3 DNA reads TGTGCCAGCAGCCAAGTTGGTAGCGGGTACAATGAGCAGTTCTTC. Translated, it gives CASSQVGSGYNEQFF.